This TCR beta chain was captured by sequencing in a study of CD4 and CD8 cells across lung adenocarcinoma regions. CDR1 MNHNS and CDR2 SASEGT come from the germline V gene. This CDR3 is built from 14 residues. Of note for this clonotype: At one end, the junction sequence differs from germline, possibly due to a read error.

TCRdb reanalysed the PCR reads using MiXCR and keeps one entry per CDR3 protein. Of about 25,000 distinct CDR3 sequences listed, around 56% are singletons. The V call is TRBV6-1, the J call TRBJ2-1; 14 bases are shared with TRBD2. The DNA end is a closer match to TRBJ2-5, so the J assignment may be wrong. The sequence derives from a male donor with lung adenocarcinoma. The CD4 and CD8 labels of this study may be unreliable. Material: CD8+ T cells from the center of a lung tumor. The CDR3 loop is CVSRLAGGPDTQYF. CDR3 in DNA: TGTGTCAGCAGACTAGCGGGAGGGCCAGATACCCAGTACTTC.